This TCR beta chain was identified in a study of regulatory T cells in long-lasting Graves disease. HTBI primers from iRepertoire and Arm-PCR of CDR3 regions yielded the TCR beta libraries. MiXCR was run by TCRdb on the multiplex PCR reads, yielding one entry per CDR3 protein. The sample includes some 410,000 distinct CDR3 sequences, over 15% of them seen just once. This clonotype was seen at least ten times. Time point indicated: newly diagnosed GD, antithyroid drugs for less than 3 months. PBMCs were the source of the RNA used for TCR sequencing. The same specimen was also included in a second study, on T cells in Graves' hyperthyroidism and ophthalmopathy. From that report: Uncontrolled infection, other autoimmune disease, pregnancy or lactation led to exclusion. TCR CDR3 regions were first amplified by RT-PCR with HTBI primers. Researchers found most expanded thyroid clonotypes above 0.001 in blood as well.

The sample in question was peripheral blood mononuclear cells (PBMCs), obtained at new diagnosis, from a patient treated with antithyroid drugs. The source of this sequence is a woman aged 25 to 39 with Graves disease.

CDR3 in DNA: TGTGCCAGCACCACATCGGAGGGGCGGGCTAGGTCCTCATTCTCTGGGGCCAACGTCCTGACTTTC. Its protein is CASTTSEGRARSSFSGANVLTF. The rearrangement links TRBV6-1 to TRBJ2-6, with D possibly TRBD2 on 6 matching bases. This CDR3 contains 22 residues. With 7 bases removed from V and 0 bases from J, the gap between germline ends came to 31 bases. Germline assignment: CDR1 MNHNS and CDR2 SASEGT.